This T cell receptor (beta chain) originates from a study of cytotoxic CD8 clonotypes in ibrutinib-treated CLL. Background on the study: Enrolment comprised roughly 11 relapsed/refractory and more than 14 treatment-naive patients; under 18 were IGHV unmutated. Productive templates per sample averaged approximately 240,000; productive rearrangements, 94,082. Study-level points and caveats: Baseline clonality exceeded age-matched healthy donors and tracked circulating CD8+ T-cell counts.

Note on this clone: The antigen remains undetermined.

Here immunoSEQ multiplex PCR was the method, and the copy in TCRdb shows in-frame clones only, minus some. The sample has just over 200,000 clones, roughly 79% seen once. V lost 6 bases and J lost 7; bases outside the gene matches: 7. From germline, CDR1 is MNHEY and CDR2 SVGAGI. This CDR3 comprises 14 residues. The chain combines TRBV6-5 with TRBJ1-4, with 8 bases that match TRBD1. Specimen: PBMCs, collected after 12 months of ibrutinib treatment. This receptor was obtained from a human donor with chronic lymphocytic leukemia. Here the CDR3 reads CASSLRGQGEKLFF. CDR3 coding DNA: TGTGCCAGCAGCCTCAGGGGGCAGGGTGAAAAACTGTTTTTT.